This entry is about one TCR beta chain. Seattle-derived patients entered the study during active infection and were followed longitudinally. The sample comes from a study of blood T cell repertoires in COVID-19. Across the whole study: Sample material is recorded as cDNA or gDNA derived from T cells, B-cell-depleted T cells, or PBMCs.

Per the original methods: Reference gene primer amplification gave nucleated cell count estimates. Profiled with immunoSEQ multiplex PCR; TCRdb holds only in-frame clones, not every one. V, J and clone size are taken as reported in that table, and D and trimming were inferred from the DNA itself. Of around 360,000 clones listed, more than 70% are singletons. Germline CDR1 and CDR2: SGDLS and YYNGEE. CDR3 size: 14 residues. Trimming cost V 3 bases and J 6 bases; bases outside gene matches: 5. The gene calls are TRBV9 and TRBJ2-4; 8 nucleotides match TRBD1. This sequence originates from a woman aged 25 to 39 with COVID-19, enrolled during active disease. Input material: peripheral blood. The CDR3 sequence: CASSGTGQTNIQYF. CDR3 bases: TGTGCCAGCAGCGGGACAGGGCAAACAAACATTCAGTACTTC.